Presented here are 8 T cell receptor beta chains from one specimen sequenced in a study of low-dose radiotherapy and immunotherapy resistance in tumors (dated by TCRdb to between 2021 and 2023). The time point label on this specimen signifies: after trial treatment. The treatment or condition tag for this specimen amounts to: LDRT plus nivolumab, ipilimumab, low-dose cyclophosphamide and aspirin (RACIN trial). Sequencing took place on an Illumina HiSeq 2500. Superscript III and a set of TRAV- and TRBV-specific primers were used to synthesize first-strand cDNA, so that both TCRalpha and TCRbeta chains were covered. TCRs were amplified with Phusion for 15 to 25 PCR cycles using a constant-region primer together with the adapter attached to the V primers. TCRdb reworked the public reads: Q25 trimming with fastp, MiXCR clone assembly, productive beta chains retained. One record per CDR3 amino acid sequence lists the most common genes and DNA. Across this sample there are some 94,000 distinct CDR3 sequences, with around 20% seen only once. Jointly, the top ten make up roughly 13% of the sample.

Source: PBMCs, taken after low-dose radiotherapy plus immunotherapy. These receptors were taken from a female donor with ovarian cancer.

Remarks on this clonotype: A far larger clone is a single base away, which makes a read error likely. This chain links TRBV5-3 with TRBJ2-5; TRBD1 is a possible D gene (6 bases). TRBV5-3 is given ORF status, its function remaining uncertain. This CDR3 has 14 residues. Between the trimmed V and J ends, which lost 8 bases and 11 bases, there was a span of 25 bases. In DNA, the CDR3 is TGTGCCAGCAGCGTTCCTACAGGGTTCAATGAGCAGTACTTC. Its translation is CASSVPTGFNEQYF.

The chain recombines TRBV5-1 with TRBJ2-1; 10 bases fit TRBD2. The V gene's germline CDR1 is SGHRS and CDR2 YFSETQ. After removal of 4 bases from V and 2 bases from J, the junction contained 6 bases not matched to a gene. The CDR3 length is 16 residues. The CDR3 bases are TGCGCCAGCAGCAAAGAACTAGCGGGGCCCTACAATGAGCAGTTCTTC. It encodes CASSKELAGPYNEQFF.

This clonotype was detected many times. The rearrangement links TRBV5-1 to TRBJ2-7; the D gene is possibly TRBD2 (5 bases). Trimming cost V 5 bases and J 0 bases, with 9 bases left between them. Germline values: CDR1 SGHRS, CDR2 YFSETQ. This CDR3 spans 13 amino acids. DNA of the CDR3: TGCGCCAGCAGAGAGGGAACCTCCTACGAGCAGTACTTC. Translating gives CASREGTSYEQYF.

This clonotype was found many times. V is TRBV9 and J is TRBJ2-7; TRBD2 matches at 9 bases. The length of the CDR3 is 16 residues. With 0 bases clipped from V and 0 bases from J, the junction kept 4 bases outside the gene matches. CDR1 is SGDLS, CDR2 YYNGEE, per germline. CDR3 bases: TGTGCCAGCAGCGTAGCTAGCGGGGTTAGCTCCTACGAGCAGTACTTC. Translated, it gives CASSVASGVSSYEQYF.

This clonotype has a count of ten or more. The CDR3 reads CASRTSGRAYEQYF. Here the CDR3 DNA reads TGTGCCAGTAGGACTAGCGGGAGGGCCTACGAGCAGTACTTC. The V gene is TRBV19, the J gene TRBJ2-7; 14 bases fit TRBD2. The CDR3 runs 14 residues. The V and J ends lost 6 bases and 2 bases, in that order; junction bases with no gene match: 0. Germline CDR1 LNHDA, CDR2 SQIVND (reference sequence).

CDR3 protein: CASRRTGTLNQPQHF. For the CDR3, the DNA is TGTGCCAGCAGGCGCACCGGGACACTAAATCAGCCCCAGCATTTT. The chain carries TRBV28 and TRBJ1-5; TRBD1 is a possible D gene (6 bases). Trimming left V 6 bases short and J 4 bases short, with 16 bases between. The CDR3 runs 15 residues. Germline V gene data show CDR1 as MDHEN and CDR2 as SYDVKM.

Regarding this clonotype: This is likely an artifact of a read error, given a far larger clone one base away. The CDR3 is CASSDSGTRGGRAYNEQFF. The CDR3 DNA sequence: TGTGCCAGCAGCGACTCCGGGACTAGAGGGGGCCGCGCCTACAATGAGCAGTTCTTC. This chain links TRBV6-8 with TRBJ2-1; weak D call: TRBD2 (8 bases). The germline CDR1 and CDR2 sequences are MNHGY and SAAAGT. Trimming stripped 6 bases from V and 2 bases from J, with 26 bases between. This CDR3 is 19 amino acids long.

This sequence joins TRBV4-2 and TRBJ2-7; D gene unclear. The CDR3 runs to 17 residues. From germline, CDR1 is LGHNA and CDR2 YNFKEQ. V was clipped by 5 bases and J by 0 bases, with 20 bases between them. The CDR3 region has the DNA TGTGCCAGCAGCATTCAAGCCTACGGCTATAGCTCCTACGAGCAGTACTTC. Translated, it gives CASSIQAYGYSSYEQYF.